The rows below give T cell receptor beta chains drawn from one sample of a study of shared clonotypes between healthy human individuals. Here immunoSEQ multiplex PCR was the method, and the copy in TCRdb shows in-frame clones only, minus some. The sample consists of around 2,000,000 clones, 85% to 95% of them appearing once. The sequencing sample was made of naive CD8+ T cells sorted from blood. The receptor source for this set is a man younger than 35 in good health. Each CDR3 is given with its conserved first and last residue. D genes are given only for firm matches. Clone sizes are given selectively: once, few, many, or a class where the clone is expanded.

>-|TRBJ2-3|TRBD2|TRBV4-3
CASSQDGTERDPYTQYF
TGCGCCAGCAGCCAAGATGGGACCGAGCGGGACCCTTATACGCAGTATTTT
>-|TRBJ2-1|-|TRBV6-5
CASSTSPFSYNEQFF
TGTGCCAGCAGCACCAGCCCCTTCTCCTACAATGAGCAGTTCTTC
>-|TRBJ2-3|TRBD2|TRBV29-1
CSVLAGSSTDTQYF
TGCAGCGTATTAGCGGGGTCTAGCACAGATACGCAGTATTTT
>-|TRBJ2-7|-|TRBV11-2
CATSGGSDYEQYF
TGTGCCACCTCTGGTGGCTCTGACTACGAGCAGTACTTC
>few|TRBJ2-1|TRBD1|TRBV7-9
CASSLGQGAYNEQFF
TGTGCCAGCAGCTTAGGGCAGGGGGCCTACAATGAGCAGTTCTTC
>-|TRBJ2-2|-|TRBV28
CASSKQGNVAGELFF
TGTGCCAGCAGTAAACAGGGTAATGTAGCCGGGGAGCTGTTTTTT
>-|TRBJ2-3|TRBD2|TRBV27
CASSSRTSGGTDTQYF
TGTGCCAGCAGTTCCAGGACTAGCGGGGGCACAGATACGCAGTATTTT
>-|TRBJ2-1|-|TRBV7-2
CASSFGYNEQFF
TGTGCCAGCAGCTTCGGGTACAATGAGCAGTTCTTC
>-|TRBJ2-7|TRBD2|TRBV4-3
CASSQELAGGYEQYF
TGCGCCAGCAGCCAAGAGCTGGCGGGAGGGTACGAGCAGTACTTC
>-|TRBJ2-7|-|TRBV4-3
CASSQEAGTWVEQYF
TGCGCCAGCAGCCAAGAAGCCGGGACGTGGGTCGAGCAGTACTTC
>-|TRBJ2-6|-|TRBV10-2
CASSESLLSGANVLTF
TGCGCCAGCAGTGAGTCGTTATTATCTGGGGCCAACGTCCTGACTTTC
>-|TRBJ2-6|TRBD1|TRBV5-6
CASTTLETGTGANVLTF
TGTGCCAGCACCACGTTGGAGACAGGGACTGGGGCCAACGTCCTGACTTTC
>-|TRBJ2-7|-|TRBV29-1
CSVEEDSTPYEQYF
TGCAGCGTTGAAGAGGACAGCACGCCCTACGAGCAGTACTTC